This T cell receptor beta chain was profiled in a study of cytomegalovirus exposure and HLA in healthy donors. Use of 60 Vbeta and 13 Jbeta primers characterized the PCR. The assay was immunoSEQ multiplex PCR, and TCRdb's table has in-frame clones only and misses some. The repertoire includes about 170,000 clones, 79% of them detected once, and 2% to 2.5% sits in the top ten. With respect to this clone: Its matching antigen is unknown.

Study observations and caveats: Later analysis identified about 18,000 TCR beta sequences associated with HLA alleles, using a false discovery rate threshold of 0.05.

The receptor comes from a woman between 50 and 59 years old in good health and CMV-seronegative. Sample: PBMCs.

The CDR3 region has the DNA TGTGCCAGCAGGTACAGGGGGCAAAATGGCTACACCTTC. Protein sequence: CASRYRGQNGYTF. J is TRBJ1-2 and V is TRBV28, with 9 bases that match TRBD1. Losses at the gene ends were 6 bases for V and 6 bases for J; bases not matched to a gene: 5. Germline V CDR1 and CDR2: MDHEN, SYDVKM. The CDR3 spans 13 residues.